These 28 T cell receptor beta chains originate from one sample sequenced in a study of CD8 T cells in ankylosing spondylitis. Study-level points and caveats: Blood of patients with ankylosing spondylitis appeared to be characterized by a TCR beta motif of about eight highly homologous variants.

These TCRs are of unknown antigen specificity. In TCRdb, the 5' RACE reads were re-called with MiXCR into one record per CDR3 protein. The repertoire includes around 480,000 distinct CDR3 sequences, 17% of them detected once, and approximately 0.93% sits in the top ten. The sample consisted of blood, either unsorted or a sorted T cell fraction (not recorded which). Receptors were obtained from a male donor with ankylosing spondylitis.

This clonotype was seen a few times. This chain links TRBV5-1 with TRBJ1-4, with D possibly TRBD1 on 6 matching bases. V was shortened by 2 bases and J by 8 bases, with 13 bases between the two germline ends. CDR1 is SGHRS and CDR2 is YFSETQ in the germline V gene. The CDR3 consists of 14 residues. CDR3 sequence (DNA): TGCGCCAGCAGCTTTACGGGGGCTTTCGAAAAACTGTTTTTT. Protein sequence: CASSFTGAFEKLFF.

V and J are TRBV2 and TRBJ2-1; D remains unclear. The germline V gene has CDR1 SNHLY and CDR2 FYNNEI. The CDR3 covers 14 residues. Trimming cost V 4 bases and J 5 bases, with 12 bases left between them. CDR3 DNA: TGTGCCAGCAGTGTGTGGGCCCAGGACAATGAGCAGTTCTTC. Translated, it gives CASSVWAQDNEQFF. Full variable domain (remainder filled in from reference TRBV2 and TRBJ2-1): EPEVTQTPSHQVTQMGQEVILRCVPISNHLYFYWYRQILGQKVEFLVSFYNNEISEKSEIFDDQFSVERPDGSNFTLKIRSTKLEDSAMYFCASSVWAQDNEQFFGPGTRLTVL.

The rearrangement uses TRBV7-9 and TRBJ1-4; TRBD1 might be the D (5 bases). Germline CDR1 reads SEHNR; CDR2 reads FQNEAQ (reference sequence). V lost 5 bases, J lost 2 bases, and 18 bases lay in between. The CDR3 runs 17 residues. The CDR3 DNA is TGTGCCAGCAGCAACTCCCATCGGTGGGGGACTAATGAAAAACTGTTTTTT. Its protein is CASSNSHRWGTNEKLFF.

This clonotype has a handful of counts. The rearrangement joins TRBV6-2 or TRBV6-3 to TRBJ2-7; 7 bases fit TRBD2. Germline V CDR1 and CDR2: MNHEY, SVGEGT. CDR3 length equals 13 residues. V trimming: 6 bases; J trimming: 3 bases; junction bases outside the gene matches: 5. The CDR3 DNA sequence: TGTGCCAGCAGGGGACTAAAACTCTACGAGCAGTACTTC. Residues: CASRGLKLYEQYF.

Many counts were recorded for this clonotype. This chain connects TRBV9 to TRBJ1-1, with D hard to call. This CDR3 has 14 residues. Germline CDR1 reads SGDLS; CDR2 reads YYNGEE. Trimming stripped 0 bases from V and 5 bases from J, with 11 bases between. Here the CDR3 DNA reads TGTGCCAGCAGCGTAGGGGCTGAGGATACTGAAGCTTTCTTT. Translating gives CASSVGAEDTEAFF. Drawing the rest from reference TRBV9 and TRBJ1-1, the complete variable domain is DSGVTQTPKHLITATGQRVTLRCSPRSGDLSVYWYQQSLDQGLQFLIQYYNGEERAKGNILERFSAQQFPDLHSELNLSSLELGDSALYFCASSVGAEDTEAFFGQGTRLTVV.

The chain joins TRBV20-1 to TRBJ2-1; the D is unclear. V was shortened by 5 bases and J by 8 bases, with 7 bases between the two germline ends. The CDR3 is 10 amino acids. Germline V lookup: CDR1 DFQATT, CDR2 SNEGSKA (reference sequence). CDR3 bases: TGCAGTGCTCGCTCCGATGAGCAGTTCTTC. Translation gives CSARSDEQFF.

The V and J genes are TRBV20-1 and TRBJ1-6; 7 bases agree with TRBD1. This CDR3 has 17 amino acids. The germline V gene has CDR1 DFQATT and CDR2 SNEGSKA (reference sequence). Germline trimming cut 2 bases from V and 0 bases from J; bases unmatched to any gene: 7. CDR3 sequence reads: CSARSRAGGSYNSPLHF. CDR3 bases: TGCAGTGCTAGATCAAGGGCAGGGGGCTCCTATAATTCACCCCTCCACTTT.

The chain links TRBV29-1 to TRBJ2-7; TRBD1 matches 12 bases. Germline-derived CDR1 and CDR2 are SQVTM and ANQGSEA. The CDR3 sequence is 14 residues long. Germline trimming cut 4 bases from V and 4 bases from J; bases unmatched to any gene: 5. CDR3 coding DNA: TGCAGCGTTGGGGTGGGACAGGGGGCTTACGAGCAGTACTTC. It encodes CSVGVGQGAYEQYF.

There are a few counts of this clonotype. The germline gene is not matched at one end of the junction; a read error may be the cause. This CDR3 reads CASSGGAIYEQYF. The CDR3 region has the DNA TGTGCAAGCAGCGGAGGGGCCATATACGAGCAGTACTTC. This chain connects TRBV11-1 to TRBJ2-7; a possible D gene is TRBD2 (6 bases). The CDR3 loop spans 13 amino acids. CDR1 and CDR2 (germline): SGHAT, FQDESV (reference sequence).

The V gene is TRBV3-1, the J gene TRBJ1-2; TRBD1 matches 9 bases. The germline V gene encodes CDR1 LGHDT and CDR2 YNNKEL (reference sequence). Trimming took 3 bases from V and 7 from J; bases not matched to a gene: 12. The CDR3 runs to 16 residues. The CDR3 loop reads CASSHSNRGRLSGYTF. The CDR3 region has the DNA TGTGCCAGCAGCCACTCAAACAGGGGGCGCCTCTCTGGCTACACCTTC.

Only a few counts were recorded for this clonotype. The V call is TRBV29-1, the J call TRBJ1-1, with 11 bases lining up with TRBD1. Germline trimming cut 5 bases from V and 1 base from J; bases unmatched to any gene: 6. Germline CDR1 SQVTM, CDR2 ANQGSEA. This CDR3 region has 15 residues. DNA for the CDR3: TGCAGCGTTCGTAGGACAGGGGGCGCGAACACTGAAGCTTTCTTT. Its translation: CSVRRTGGANTEAFF.

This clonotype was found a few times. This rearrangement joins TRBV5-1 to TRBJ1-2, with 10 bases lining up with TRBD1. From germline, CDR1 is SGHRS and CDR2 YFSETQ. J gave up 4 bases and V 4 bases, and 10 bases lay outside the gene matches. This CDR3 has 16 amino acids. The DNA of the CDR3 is TGCGCCAGCAGCGCAGAAGGGACAGGGGCTCTCTATGGCTACACCTTC. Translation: CASSAEGTGALYGYTF.

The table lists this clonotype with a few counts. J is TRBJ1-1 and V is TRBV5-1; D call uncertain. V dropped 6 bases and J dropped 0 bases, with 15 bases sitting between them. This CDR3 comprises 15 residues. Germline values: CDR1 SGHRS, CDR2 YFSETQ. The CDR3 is CASTRTDFLNTEAFF. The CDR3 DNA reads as TGCGCCAGCACCCGGACGGACTTCCTGAACACTGAAGCTTTCTTT.

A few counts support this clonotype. CDR3 loop: CASSPGQGDYGYTF. In DNA form, the CDR3 reads TGTGCCAGCAGCCCCGGACAGGGCGACTATGGCTACACCTTC. V and J are TRBV9 and TRBJ1-2, with 8 bases fitting TRBD1. Germline CDR1 and CDR2: SGDLS and YYNGEE. V shed 4 bases and J 3 bases; nucleotides not matched to a gene: 5. This CDR3 has 14 residues. Full variable domain (remainder filled in from reference TRBV9 and TRBJ1-2): DSGVTQTPKHLITATGQRVTLRCSPRSGDLSVYWYQQSLDQGLQFLIQYYNGEERAKGNILERFSAQQFPDLHSELNLSSLELGDSALYFCASSPGQGDYGYTFGSGTRLTVV.

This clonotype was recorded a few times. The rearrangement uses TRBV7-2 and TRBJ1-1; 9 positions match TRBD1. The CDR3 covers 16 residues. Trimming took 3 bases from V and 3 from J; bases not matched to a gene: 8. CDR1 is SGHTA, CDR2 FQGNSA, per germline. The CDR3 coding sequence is TGTGCCAGCAGCTTTGGGACAGGGTTTATGGACACTGAAGCTTTCTTT. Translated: CASSFGTGFMDTEAFF. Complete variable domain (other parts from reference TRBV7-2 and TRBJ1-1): GAGVSQSPSNKVTEKGKDVELRCDPISGHTALYWYRQSLGQGLEFLIYFQGNSAPDKSGLPSDRFSAERTGGSVSTLTIQRTQQEDSAVYLCASSFGTGFMDTEAFFGQGTRLTVV.

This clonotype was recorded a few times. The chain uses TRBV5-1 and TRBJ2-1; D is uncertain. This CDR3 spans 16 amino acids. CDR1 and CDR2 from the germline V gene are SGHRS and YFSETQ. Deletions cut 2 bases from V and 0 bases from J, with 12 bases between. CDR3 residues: CASSLGGARSYNEQFF. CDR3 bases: TGCGCCAGCAGCTTAGGTGGAGCGCGCTCCTACAATGAGCAGTTCTTC.

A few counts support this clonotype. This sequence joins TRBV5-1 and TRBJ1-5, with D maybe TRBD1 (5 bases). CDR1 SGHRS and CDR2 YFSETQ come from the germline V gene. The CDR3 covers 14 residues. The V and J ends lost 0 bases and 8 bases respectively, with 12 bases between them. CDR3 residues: CASSLVAGREPQHF. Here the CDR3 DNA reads TGCGCCAGCAGCTTGGTCGCGGGGCGAGAGCCCCAGCATTTT.

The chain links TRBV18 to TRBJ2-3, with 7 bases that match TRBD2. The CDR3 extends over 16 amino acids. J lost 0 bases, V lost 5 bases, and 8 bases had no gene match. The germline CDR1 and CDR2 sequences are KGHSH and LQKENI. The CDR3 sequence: CASSSGLPSSTDTQYF. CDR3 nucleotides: TGTGCCAGCTCATCGGGACTACCCTCTAGCACAGATACGCAGTATTTT. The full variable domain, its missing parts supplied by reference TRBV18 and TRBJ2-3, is NAGVMQNPRHLVRRRGQEARLRCSPMKGHSHVYWYRQLPEEGLKFMVYLQKENIIDESGMPKERFSAEFPKEGPSILRIQQVVRGDSAAYFCASSSGLPSSTDTQYFGPGTRLTVL.

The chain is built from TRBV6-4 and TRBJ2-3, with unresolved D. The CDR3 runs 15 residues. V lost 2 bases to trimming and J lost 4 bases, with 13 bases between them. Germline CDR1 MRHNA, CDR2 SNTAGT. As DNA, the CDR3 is TGTGCCAGCAGTGACCGACCTCGGACCCCAGATACGCAGTATTTT. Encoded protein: CASSDRPRTPDTQYF.

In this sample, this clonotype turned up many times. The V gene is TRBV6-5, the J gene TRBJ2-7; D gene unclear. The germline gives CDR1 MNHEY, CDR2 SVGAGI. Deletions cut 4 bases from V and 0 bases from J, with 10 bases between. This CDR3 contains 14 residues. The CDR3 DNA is TGTGCCAGCAGTTTCCGGCCGGACTCCTACGAGCAGTACTTC. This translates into CASSFRPDSYEQYF.

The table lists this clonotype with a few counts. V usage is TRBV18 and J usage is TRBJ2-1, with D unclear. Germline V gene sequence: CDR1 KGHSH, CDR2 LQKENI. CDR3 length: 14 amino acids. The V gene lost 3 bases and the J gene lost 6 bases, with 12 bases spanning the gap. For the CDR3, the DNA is TGTGCCAGCTCACCCGCTATAGGGTTCAATGAGCAGTTCTTC. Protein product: CASSPAIGFNEQFF.

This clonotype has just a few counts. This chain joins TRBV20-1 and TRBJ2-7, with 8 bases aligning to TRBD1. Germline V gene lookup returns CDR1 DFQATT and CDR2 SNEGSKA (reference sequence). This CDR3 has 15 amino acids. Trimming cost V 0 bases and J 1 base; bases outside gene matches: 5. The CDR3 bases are TGCAGTGCTAGAGAGCCAGGGGGCTTATCCTACGAGCAGTACTTC. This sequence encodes CSAREPGGLSYEQYF.

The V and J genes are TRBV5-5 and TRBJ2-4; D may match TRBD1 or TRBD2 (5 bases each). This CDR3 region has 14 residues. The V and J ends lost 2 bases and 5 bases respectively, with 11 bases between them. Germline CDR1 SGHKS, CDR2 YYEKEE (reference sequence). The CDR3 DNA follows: TGTGCCAGCAGCTTAGCGGTGACAGAAAACATTCAGTACTTC. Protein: CASSLAVTENIQYF.

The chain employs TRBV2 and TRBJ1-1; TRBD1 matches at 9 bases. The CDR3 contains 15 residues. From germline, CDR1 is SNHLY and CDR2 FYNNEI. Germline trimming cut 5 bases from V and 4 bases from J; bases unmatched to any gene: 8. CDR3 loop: CASSTRTGVGTEAFF. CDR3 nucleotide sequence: TGTGCCAGCAGTACCCGGACAGGGGTTGGCACTGAAGCTTTCTTT.

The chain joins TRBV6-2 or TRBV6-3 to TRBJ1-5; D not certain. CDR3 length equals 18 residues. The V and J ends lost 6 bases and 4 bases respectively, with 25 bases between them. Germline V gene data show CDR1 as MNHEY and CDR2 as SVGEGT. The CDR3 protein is CASSPYVLFVRGNQPQHF. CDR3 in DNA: TGTGCCAGCAGCCCCTATGTCCTTTTCGTAAGAGGGAATCAGCCCCAGCATTTT.

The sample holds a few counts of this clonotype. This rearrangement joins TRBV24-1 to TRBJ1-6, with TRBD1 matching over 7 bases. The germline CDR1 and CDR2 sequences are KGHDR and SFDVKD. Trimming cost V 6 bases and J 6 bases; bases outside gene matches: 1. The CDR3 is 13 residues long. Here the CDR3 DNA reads TGTGCCACCAGTCGACAGGGTAATTCACCCCTCCACTTT. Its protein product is CATSRQGNSPLHF.

In nucleotides, the CDR3 is TGCGCCAGCAGCCAAGGGTGGACTAGCGGGGACTCAGATACGCAGTATTTT. Its translation is CASSQGWTSGDSDTQYF. The chain has TRBV4-1 and TRBJ2-3; 12 bases map to TRBD2. Trimming at V came to 1 base and at J to 4 bases, leaving 6 bases not matched to a gene. From germline, CDR1 is MGHRA and CDR2 YSYEKL. The CDR3 totals 17 residues.

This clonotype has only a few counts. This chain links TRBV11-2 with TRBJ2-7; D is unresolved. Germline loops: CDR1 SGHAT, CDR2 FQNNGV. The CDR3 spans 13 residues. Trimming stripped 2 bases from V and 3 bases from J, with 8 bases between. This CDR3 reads CASSLKSFYEQYF. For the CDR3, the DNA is TGTGCCAGCAGCTTAAAGTCTTTCTACGAGCAGTACTTC.